A single T cell receptor (beta chain) is shown here with its context. Methods used by the authors: By means of reference gene primer amplification, nucleated cell counts were estimated. Produced via immunoSEQ multiplex PCR; TCRdb's table is partial and in-frame only. The V and J calls and the clone size are those of that table, but D and trimming were determined from the DNA. Of roughly 330,000 clones detected, around four fifths appear once; the ten largest clones hold approximately 1.3%. The data were obtained in a study of blood T cell repertoires in COVID-19. Study-wide context: Sites in the United States, Italy and Spain provided acute and convalescent COVID-19 samples.

V shed 5 bases and J 10 bases; nucleotides not matched to a gene: 5. CDR3 length: 14 residues. Germline CDR1 reads SNHLY; CDR2 reads FYNNEI. Sequencing was carried out using peripheral blood. The chain recombines TRBV2 with TRBJ1-6; TRBD1 matches 10 bases. The sequence was obtained from a woman in her fifties or sixties with acute or convalescent COVID-19. CDR3 protein: CASSRGTGESPLHF. The CDR3, as DNA: TGTGCCAGCAGTAGGGGGACAGGGGAATCACCCCTCCACTTT.